These 9 T cell receptor beta chains were all obtained from the same sample, sequenced in a study of blood T cell repertoires in COVID-19. Clones were read by immunoSEQ multiplex PCR, and TCRdb kept only the in-frame ones, dropping some. Among around 310,000 clones, roughly 91% were seen once, and the ten largest hold just under 9.5%. The sample was PBMCs or T cells enriched from blood (not recorded which). The receptors come from a woman aged 30 to 39 who had recovered from COVID-19.

The chain carries TRBV4-2 and TRBJ2-7; D may be TRBD1 (6 bases). There are 16 residues in the CDR3. CDR1 and CDR2 (germline): LGHNA, YNFKEQ. V was clipped by 0 bases and J by 2 bases, with 14 bases between them. The CDR3: CASSQDLNTGPYEQYF. In DNA, the CDR3 is TGTGCCAGCAGCCAAGATTTAAATACAGGGCCCTACGAGCAGTACTTC.

The chain has TRBV11-2 and TRBJ2-5, with a tentative D call TRBD1 (6 bases). The CDR3 is made up of 14 amino acids. From germline, CDR1 is SGHAT and CDR2 FQNNGV. With 5 bases removed from V and 2 bases from J, the gap between germline ends came to 12 bases. As DNA, the CDR3 is TGTGCCAGCAGCAACCGGGACAAACAAGAGACCCAGTACTTC. This encodes CASSNRDKQETQYF.

This clone has a single count. The chain links TRBV10-2 to TRBJ2-1; D not resolved. The CDR3 covers 12 residues. Per germline, CDR1 WSHSY and CDR2 SAAADI. Trimming stripped 5 bases from V and 3 bases from J, with 5 bases between. DNA of the CDR3: TGCGCCAGCAGTCCCAACTACAATGAGCAGTTCTTC. The encoded protein is CASSPNYNEQFF.

The CDR3 DNA is TGTGCCAGCAGCTGGGACAGCCTCACCTACAATGAGCAGTTCTTC. Its translation: CASSWDSLTYNEQFF. The V and J genes are TRBV7-3 and TRBJ2-1, with 7 nucleotides matching TRBD1. The CDR3 is made up of 15 amino acids. Germline assignment: CDR1 SGHTA and CDR2 FQGTGA. The V and J ends lost 4 bases and 2 bases, in that order; junction bases with no gene match: 5.

The chain links TRBV18 to TRBJ1-5; the D gene is possibly TRBD1 (6 bases). This CDR3 spans 15 amino acids. The V and J ends lost 3 bases and 5 bases respectively, with 14 bases between them. The germline V gene has CDR1 KGHSH and CDR2 LQKENI. CDR3 sequence: CASSPPGTSDQPQHF. CDR3 nucleotide sequence: TGTGCCAGCTCACCCCCCGGGACATCGGATCAGCCCCAGCATTTT.

The chain joins TRBV27 to TRBJ2-7; possible D gene TRBD1, 6 bases. V was clipped by 2 bases and J by 3 bases, with 17 bases between them. This CDR3 spans 16 amino acids. Germline V gene data show CDR1 as MNHEY and CDR2 as SMNVEV (reference sequence). The CDR3 region has the DNA TGTGCCAGCAGTTTAGGGGTGAGGGGGATGAACTACGAGCAGTACTTC. Amino acids: CASSLGVRGMNYEQYF.

This clone turned up a few times. The chain couples TRBV29-1 to TRBJ2-7; 11 nucleotides agree with TRBD1. The CDR3 is made up of 14 amino acids. The ends lost 5 bases at V and 7 bases at J; junction bases unmatched: 10. In germline, CDR1 is SQVTM, CDR2 ANQGSEA. CDR3: CSVRHGQGAREQYF. As DNA, the CDR3 is TGCAGCGTTCGACATGGACAGGGGGCAAGAGAGCAGTACTTC.

V is TRBV5-1 and J is TRBJ2-7; tentative D call: TRBD1 (7 bases). This CDR3 contains 16 residues. The V and J ends lost 0 bases and 5 bases respectively, with 18 bases between them. Germline V gene data show CDR1 as SGHRS and CDR2 as YFSETQ. For the CDR3, the DNA is TGCGCCAGCAGCTTGGTTGGAGGGGGCGCGGAGAACGAGCAGTACTTC. As protein: CASSLVGGGAENEQYF. Supplemented by reference TRBV5-1 and TRBJ2-7, the full variable domain reads KAGVTQTPRYLIKTRGQQVTLSCSPISGHRSVSWYQQTPGQGLQFLFEYFSETQRNKGNFPGRFSGRQFSNSRSEMNVSTLELGDSALYLCASSLVGGGAENEQYFGPGTRLTVT.

The chain carries TRBV9 and TRBJ1-2; TRBD1 matches 10 bases. Unmatched junction bases numbered 4, after V lost 0 bases and J lost 8 bases. The CDR3 runs to 14 residues. CDR1 is SGDLS, CDR2 YYNGEE, per germline. This chain's CDR3 is CASSVGQGAGGYTF. DNA of the CDR3: TGTGCCAGCAGCGTAGGACAGGGGGCCGGGGGCTACACCTTC.